This entry is about one T cell receptor beta chain. The antigen remains unidentified. These data originate in a study of cytomegalovirus exposure and HLA in healthy donors. 13 Jbeta primers and 60 Vbeta primers were used for the PCR. TCRdb's copy holds only in-frame clones and misses some; the assay was immunoSEQ multiplex PCR. The sample has approximately 170,000 clones, roughly 80% seen once. The CDR3 covers 16 residues. Trimming at V came to 5 bases and at J to 5 bases, leaving 11 bases not matched to a gene. CDR1 is SEHNR, CDR2 FQNEAQ, per germline (reference sequence). Overall study findings and caveats: Donor immune exposure was known only as CMV serostatus.

The chain uses TRBV7-9 and TRBJ1-4; 7 positions agree with TRBD1. Sequencing was carried out using PBMCs. This clonotype was obtained from a male donor in good health and CMV-seronegative. For the CDR3, the DNA is TGTGCCAGCAGCGGAGGATGGGGGACAGAGAATGAAAAACTGTTTTTT. Its protein is CASSGGWGTENEKLFF. The full variable domain, rest sourced from reference TRBV7-9 and TRBJ1-4, is DTGVSQNPRHKITKRGQNVTFRCDPISEHNRLYWYRQTLGQGPEFLTYFQNEAQLEKSRLLSDRFSAERPKGSFSTLEIQRTEQGDSAMYLCASSGGWGTENEKLFFGSGTQLSVL.